This TCR beta chain was identified in a study of PD-1 blockade in classical Hodgkin lymphoma (TCRdb year 2020). Background on the whole study: Nivolumab dosing was 3 mg/kg intravenously every 2 weeks, continuing until either disease progression or unacceptable toxicity. A peripheral blood immune signature of response to PD-1 blockade in classical Hodgkin lymphoma was defined using TCR beta sequencing and CyTOF.

The sample's time point label, decoded: cycle 4 day 1 (C4D1), after five to seven weeks of nivolumab. Every trial patient had relapsed after autologous stem cell transplantation, and cohorts A, B and C differed in prior brentuximab vedotin exposure. The trial cohort was composed of roughly 60 patients with relapsed/refractory classical Hodgkin lymphoma, for whom complete response, partial response or progressive disease was recorded as best overall response. In the multi-cohort phase II CheckMate 205 trial, trial patients received single-agent nivolumab. Best overall response was determined by an independent review committee according to the 2007 International Working Group response criteria. Trial PBMCs were collected just before the start of nivolumab (C1D1) and during therapy at cycle 2 day 1 and cycle 4 day 1. Peripheral blood was collected in 8 mL Vacutainer Cell Preparation Tubes, from which PBMCs were isolated by centrifugation and then cryopreserved.

General study outcomes and caveats: Baseline TCR diversity was reported as lower in newly diagnosed patients than in healthy donors, and lower still in relapsed/refractory patients. By C4D1, a significant rise was seen in CD4+ TCR diversity but not in CD8+ TCR diversity (p=0.0027 vs p=0.16), and the rise was most apparent among complete responders (p=0.02). The study was restricted to a single clinical trial cohort, and the causes of repertoire differences, possibly disease activity or prior therapy, were left undefined. Diversity was lower in patients who began nivolumab less than 1 year after ASCT, so these patients were left out of later analyses to avoid confounding by immune reconstitution. Baseline diversity similar to that of newly diagnosed patients was observed in trial patients achieving complete response, whereas significantly lower diversity was observed in partial responders and progressors.

For this clone: Its antigen is currently not known. Base-call qualities are not available, and no considerably larger clone is one nucleotide away.

The Qiagen DNeasy kit was used to extract genomic DNA from unsorted PBMCs and from the negatively selected CD4+ and CD8+ fractions. Amplification of TCR beta CDR3 regions was done by immunoSEQ multiplex PCR with primers that anneal to V and J segments. A synthetic immune receptor repertoire was used to minimize amplification bias, and any remaining bias was removed computationally after sequencing. The paper's processing steps were these. Custom Python scripts were used to quantify repertoire diversity as the Shannon entropy index. Unsorted, CD4+ and CD8+ repertoires were examined separately, except in combined analyses, for which CD4+ and CD8+ sequences were merged in silico. Clonal expansion was defined as at least a 2-fold frequency increase after treatment relative to C1D1, with a pseudocount of 0.5 for undetected baseline clones. Clones with 0 or 1 copy at C1D1 were classified as singleton clones, and clones with 2 or more copies were classified as non-singleton clones. Clones expanded in unsorted samples were annotated as CD4+, CD8+ or unknown by matching protein sequences in sorted samples from the same patient. Diversity changes from C1D1 to C4D1 were tested in paired samples using Wilcoxon tests. TCRdb obtained this table from immuneACCESS and retained in-frame rearrangements with V and J assigned. These tables miss some clones; where compared with another copy, unresolved V genes account for less than half of the shortfall, and the remainder is unexplained. That table gives V, J and clone size, and the DNA gave D and trimming. The table for this sample lists about 39,000 clones; around 80% of them were counted only once. The ten most abundant clones make up 7.5% to 10% of the sample.

Based on the germline V gene (reference sequence), the CDR1 and CDR2 sequences are SGHAT and FQDESV. The CDR3 contains 15 residues, cysteine and phenylalanine counted. Here the CDR3 DNA is all that survives: 45 bases in frame from base 1. Ends trimmed: V by 1 base, J by 3 bases; bases unmatched to a gene: 2. The sequence came from a human donor with classical Hodgkin lymphoma. Sample: peripheral blood mononuclear cells (PBMCs), taken before the fourth cycle of nivolumab. This receptor chain uses TRBV11-1 and TRBJ2-1; TRBD1 aligns with 8 central bases. The DNA is TGTGCCAGCAGCTTAGAACAGGGGGGCTACAATGAGCAGTTCTTC. Translated, it reads CASSLEQGGYNEQFF. The CDR3 plus the reference TRBV11-1 and TRBJ2-1 genes for the other parts give the full variable domain: EAEVAQSPRYKITEKSQAVAFWCDPISGHATLYWYRQILGQGPELLVQFQDESVVDDSQLPKDRFSAERLKGVDSTLKIQPAELGDSAMYLCASSLEQGGYNEQFFGPGTRLTVL.